What follows are 17 T cell receptor beta chains derived from one specimen sequenced in a study of T cells in localized non-small cell lung cancer. Produced via immunoSEQ multiplex PCR; TCRdb's table is partial and in-frame only. The data show approximately 3,100 clones, with less than 20% seen just once and more than 8% held by the top ten. Here the sequenced sample was lung tumor tissue, taken before any cancer treatment. These receptors were collected from a woman aged 40-69 years with stage III squamous cell lung carcinoma.

This clone qualifies as large. V is TRBV9 and J is TRBJ1-4, with TRBD1 matching over 9 bases. J gave up 6 bases and V 5 bases, and 5 bases lay outside the gene matches. This CDR3 contains 14 residues. Germline V gene lookup returns CDR1 SGDLS and CDR2 YYNGEE. The CDR3 sequence is CASRNRGPDEKLFF. Written as DNA, the CDR3 is TGTGCCAGCAGGAACAGGGGGCCGGATGAAAAACTGTTTTTT.

This clone is judged large. This chain joins TRBV6-8 and TRBJ1-2, with D possibly being TRBD1 (5 bases). This CDR3 has 14 residues. Germline-derived CDR1 and CDR2 are MNHGY and SAAAGT. The V gene lost 6 bases and the J gene lost 4 bases, with 15 bases spanning the gap. CDR3 nucleotides: TGTGCCAGCAGCTCGATGGGGGGGGGCTATGGCTACACCTTC. Translation gives CASSSMGGGYGYTF.

This clone is judged medium-sized. The chain combines TRBV9 with TRBJ2-2; TRBD2 is a possible D gene (6 bases). This CDR3 has 15 residues. From germline, CDR1 is SGDLS and CDR2 YYNGEE. V dropped 3 bases and J dropped 5 bases, with 14 bases sitting between them. CDR3 coding DNA: TGTGCCAGCAGCGCCCGAGGGAGCGGGACCGGGGAGCTGTTTTTT. This gives the protein CASSARGSGTGELFF.

Only a few counts were recorded for this clone. The chain has TRBV18 and TRBJ1-5, with D hard to call. The CDR3 has 13 amino acids. CDR1 and CDR2 (germline): KGHSH, LQKENI. V lost 2 bases and J lost 3, with 5 bases in between. This CDR3 reads CASSPSNNQPQHF. The CDR3 DNA sequence: TGTGCCAGCTCACCATCCAACAATCAGCCCCAGCATTTT.

This rearrangement joins TRBV6-8 to TRBJ2-1; 11 bases map to TRBD1. Germline-derived CDR1 and CDR2 are MNHGY and SAAAGT. Trimming took 4 bases from V and 4 from J; bases not matched to a gene: 9. CDR3 size: 17 residues. Here the CDR3 reads CASSSTDRGPLYNEQFF. CDR3 bases: TGTGCCAGCAGTTCCACGGACAGGGGGCCCCTGTACAATGAGCAGTTCTTC.

This clone was counted ten times or more. The chain uses TRBV11-3 and TRBJ1-1, with 8 bases lining up with TRBD1. Germline V gene data show CDR1 as SGHNT and CDR2 as YENEEA. The CDR3 has 16 residues. V was pared by 3 bases and J by 1 base, with 7 bases of the junction left unmatched. CDR3 loop: CASSLFGQGGNTEAFF. The CDR3 DNA sequence: TGTGCCAGCAGCTTGTTTGGACAGGGCGGGAACACTGAAGCTTTCTTT. Combining the CDR3 with reference TRBV11-3 and TRBJ1-1 gives the whole variable domain EAGVVQSPRYKIIEKKQPVAFWCNPISGHNTLYWYLQNLGQGPELLIRYENEEAVDDSQLPKDRFSAERLKGVDSTLKIQPAELGDSAVYLCASSLFGQGGNTEAFFGQGTRLTVV.

The J gene is TRBJ1-3, the V gene TRBV29-1; TRBD1 matches at 7 bases. Germline V gene sequence: CDR1 SQVTM, CDR2 ANQGSEA. With V trimmed by 3 bases and J by 4 bases, 6 bases remained unmatched. The CDR3 extends over 14 amino acids. The CDR3 reads CSVDDRAGGNTIYF. DNA for the CDR3: TGCAGCGTTGACGACAGGGCAGGAGGAAACACCATATATTTT. Looking up the rest from reference TRBV29-1 and TRBJ1-3 gives the full variable domain: SAVISQKPSRDICQRGTSLTIQCQVDSQVTMMFWYRQQPGQSLTLIATANQGSEATYESGFVIDKFPISRPNLTFSTLTVSNMSPEDSSIYLCSVDDRAGGNTIYFGEGSWLTVV.

The chain recombines TRBV25-1 with TRBJ2-5; 9 bases match TRBD1. This CDR3 spans 15 amino acids. With V trimmed by 6 bases and J by 5 bases, 10 bases remained unmatched. CDR1 is MGHDK and CDR2 is SYGVNS in the germline V gene. CDR3 protein: CASSSPGTGKETQYF. CDR3 DNA: TGTGCCAGCAGCTCGCCCGGGACAGGGAAGGAGACCCAGTACTTC. Using reference TRBV25-1 and TRBJ2-5 for the parts outside the CDR3, the full variable domain is EADIYQTPRYLVIGTGKKITLECSQTMGHDKMYWYQQDPGMELHLIHYSYGVNSTEKGDLSSESTVSRIRTEHFPLTLESARPSHTSQYLCASSSPGTGKETQYFGPGTRLLVL.

This clone ranks as medium-sized (0.01 to 0.1%). This sequence joins TRBV30 and TRBJ1-2; 9 bases are a match to TRBD1. The CDR3 is made up of 14 amino acids. V was clipped by 3 bases and J by 4 bases; unmatched bases: 6. The germline gives CDR1 GTSNPN, CDR2 SVGIG (reference sequence). As DNA, the CDR3 is TGTGCCTGGAGGCCGGGACAGGGACCCTATGGCTACACCTTC. As protein: CAWRPGQGPYGYTF.

The rearrangement joins TRBV14 to TRBJ2-5, with 7 bases that match TRBD1. V shed 3 bases and J 1 base; nucleotides not matched to a gene: 2. The CDR3 contains 14 residues. Germline CDR1 and CDR2: SGHDN and FVKESK. The CDR3 loop reads CASSQNRGQETQYF. DNA of the CDR3: TGTGCCAGCAGCCAGAACAGGGGCCAAGAGACCCAGTACTTC.

This clone occurred a few times. The chain joins TRBV28 to TRBJ2-5; the match to TRBD2 covers 8 bases. Germline CDR1 and CDR2: MDHEN and SYDVKM. J lost 2 bases, V lost 4 bases, and 6 bases had no gene match. The CDR3 is made up of 15 amino acids. The CDR3 loop is CASSSLRGGQETQYF. Here the CDR3 DNA reads TGTGCCAGCAGTTCCCTACGGGGGGGACAAGAGACCCAGTACTTC.

This clone was seen a few times. The chain links TRBV6-8 to TRBJ2-4; tentative D call: TRBD1 (6 bases). Trimming cost V 6 bases and J 1 base, with 13 bases left between them. Germline V gene sequence: CDR1 MNHGY, CDR2 SAAAGT. The CDR3 runs 15 residues. The CDR3 DNA is TGTGCCAGCAGGGGGGCCCAGACGGCCAAAAACATTCAGTACTTC. Translated, it gives CASRGAQTAKNIQYF.

The V and J genes are TRBV5-1 and TRBJ2-5, with D perhaps TRBD1 (5 bases). The CDR3 runs 15 residues. The V gene's germline CDR1 is SGHRS and CDR2 YFSETQ. V was trimmed by 0 bases and J by 5 bases, leaving 14 bases between them. CDR3 sequence (DNA): TGCGCCAGCAGCTTGGATACCAGGGTCAGGGAGACCCAGTACTTC. This codes for CASSLDTRVRETQYF.

The chain recombines TRBV18 with TRBJ1-1; possibly TRBD1 for D (5 bases). The CDR3 has 15 residues. The V gene lost 4 bases and the J gene lost 5 bases, with 17 bases spanning the gap. Germline V lookup: CDR1 KGHSH, CDR2 LQKENI. The DNA of the CDR3 is TGTGCCAGCTCACTATATCAGGGATCGGGGACTGAAGCTTTCTTT. This codes for CASSLYQGSGTEAFF.

This clone qualifies as medium-sized. The chain's CDR3 is CASSWRGRETDTQYF. In DNA, the CDR3 is TGTGCCAGCAGCTGGAGGGGGCGGGAGACAGATACGCAGTATTTT. V is TRBV11-3 and J is TRBJ2-3; D may correspond to TRBD1 or TRBD2 (7 bases each). Germline V gene lookup returns CDR1 SGHNT and CDR2 YENEEA. This CDR3 region has 15 residues. Trimming removed 4 bases from V and 3 bases from J, with 14 bases in between.

The chain links TRBV25-1 to TRBJ1-5, with D perhaps matching TRBD1 (5 bases). Trimming stripped 5 bases from V and 0 bases from J, with 14 bases between. The germline CDR1 and CDR2 sequences are MGHDK and SYGVNS. The CDR3 has 16 amino acids. The CDR3 nucleotides read TGTGCCAGCAGTCCCGGACAAAACTTTAGCAATCAGCCCCAGCATTTT. As protein: CASSPGQNFSNQPQHF.

This clone was seen more than once but under ten times. The genes are TRBV18 and TRBJ2-7; possibly TRBD2 for D (6 bases). Trimming cost V 8 bases and J 2 bases, with 10 bases left between them. CDR1 and CDR2 (germline): KGHSH, LQKENI. The CDR3 contains 12 residues. In DNA form, the CDR3 reads TGTGCCAGCCGTAGCGGACCCTACGAGCAGTACTTC. Amino acids: CASRSGPYEQYF.